The sequence of this T cell receptor (beta chain) was determined in a study of T cell changes during pregnancy in multiple sclerosis. Produced via immunoSEQ multiplex PCR; TCRdb's table is partial and in-frame only. The sample includes 65,000 to 85,000 clones, about 90% seen only once; the top ten take under 0.3%. V lost 1 base and J lost 4, with 14 bases in between. The CDR3 is 16 residues long. CDR1 and CDR2 (germline): SEHNR, FQNEAQ (reference sequence). The sequencing used CD4+ T cells from peripheral blood mononuclear cells, collected after pregnancy. The receptor comes from a female donor with multiple sclerosis, enrolled in a pregnancy study. The chain has TRBV7-9 and TRBJ1-5, with TRBD1 as a possible D gene (5 bases). This chain's CDR3 is CASSLVQGSGNQPQHF. The CDR3 coding sequence is TGTGCCAGCAGCTTAGTTCAGGGTAGTGGGAATCAGCCCCAGCATTTT.